A single sample is the source of the 6 T cell receptor beta chains below, sequenced in a study of blood T cell repertoires in COVID-19. Clones were read by immunoSEQ multiplex PCR, and TCRdb kept only the in-frame ones, dropping some. Counted here are approximately 46,000 clones, more than 80% occurring once; the ten biggest clones make up roughly 6%. Source material: peripheral blood. These receptors were obtained from a man in his sixties or seventies with active COVID-19.

The chain is built from TRBV5-1 and TRBJ1-4; weak D call: TRBD1 (6 bases). CDR3 length: 14 amino acids. Germline V gives CDR1 SGHRS, CDR2 YFSETQ. The V gene lost 0 bases and the J gene lost 7 bases, with 10 bases spanning the gap. The CDR3 reads CASSLAGVGEKLFF. The CDR3 DNA reads as TGCGCCAGCAGCTTGGCAGGGGTTGGTGAAAAACTGTTTTTT.

J is TRBJ1-2 and V is TRBV7-9, with 7 bases identical to TRBD1. Germline values: CDR1 SEHNR, CDR2 FQNEAQ (reference sequence). This CDR3 is built from 15 residues. V shed 5 bases and J 5 bases; nucleotides not matched to a gene: 11. Here the CDR3 DNA reads TGTGCCAGCAGCGCGACGAACGACAGGGTTTATGGCTACACCTTC. It yields the protein CASSATNDRVYGYTF. Together with reference TRBV7-9 and TRBJ1-2, the CDR3 gives the full variable domain: DTGVSQNPRHKITKRGQNVTFRCDPISEHNRLYWYRQTLGQGPEFLTYFQNEAQLEKSRLLSDRFSAERPKGSFSTLEIQRTEQGDSAMYLCASSATNDRVYGYTFGSGTRLTVV.

The CDR3 DNA sequence: TGTGCCAGCAGCTTGGGAGATTCCTACGAGCAGTACTTC. As protein: CASSLGDSYEQYF. This chain uses TRBV11-2 with TRBJ2-7; a weak D match, TRBD2 (5 bases). The CDR3 extends over 13 amino acids. The ends were cut back, 3 bases at V and 1 base at J, with 7 bases in the middle. Germline CDR1 and CDR2: SGHAT and FQNNGV.

The chain couples TRBV10-3 to TRBJ1-6; 8 nucleotides match TRBD1. The CDR3 is 16 amino acids. The germline V gene encodes CDR1 ENHRY and CDR2 SYGVKD. V shed 2 bases and J 9 bases; nucleotides not matched to a gene: 9. In DNA form, the CDR3 reads TGTGCCATCAGTGAGAGACAGGGGTTGATTTTTTCACCCCTCCACTTT. Translating it yields CAISERQGLIFSPLHF.

The chain recombines TRBV5-4 with TRBJ2-6; 12 bases agree with TRBD1. The CDR3 is 20 residues long. Per the germline V gene, CDR1 is SGHNT and CDR2 is YYREEE (reference sequence). V shed 4 bases, J shed 3 bases, and the junction held 14 bases outside the gene matches. CDR3 amino acids: CASSPIPRGQGAYGANVLTF. The CDR3, as DNA: TGTGCCAGCAGCCCCATCCCCCGGGGACAGGGGGCTTATGGGGCCAACGTCCTGACTTTC.

The J gene is TRBJ1-5, the V gene TRBV6-6; 7 bases fit TRBD1. The germline V gene has CDR1 MNHNY and CDR2 SVGAGI (reference sequence). This CDR3 has 15 amino acids. V was pared by 4 bases and J by 7 bases, with 10 bases of the junction left unmatched. The CDR3 reads CASSSPGGPGQPQHF. CDR3 bases: TGTGCCAGCAGTTCCCCAGGGGGGCCAGGGCAGCCCCAGCATTTT.